These 30 T cell receptor beta chains were sequenced from one sample in a study of kidney transplant recipient with SARS-CoV-2 infection. One entry per CDR3 protein, called by TCRdb with MiXCR from the reads. The data hold 200,000 to 250,000 distinct CDR3 sequences, with under 35% observed a single time. The specimen was a blood sample, collected at baseline and on approximately day 120 from a kidney transplant recipient. These receptors all stem from a male patient aged 30 to 39 who had COVID-19 and was a kidney transplant recipient. Some T cells may have originated in the graft donor.

The table lists this clonotype with a few counts. The V and J genes are TRBV27 and TRBJ2-3; D not certain. This CDR3 comprises 17 residues. The germline CDR1 and CDR2 sequences are MNHEY and SMNVEV (reference sequence). Trimming left V 0 bases short and J 0 bases short, with 13 bases between. The CDR3 coding sequence is TGTGCCAGCAGTTTATCCCGTCCCGGGTACAGCACAGATACGCAGTATTTT. Its translation is CASSLSRPGYSTDTQYF.

With regard to this clonotype: A clone one base away is much larger, so this may be a read error. The V gene is TRBV16, the J gene TRBJ1-2; D ambiguous. This CDR3 is 17 amino acids long. Trimming cost V 5 bases and J 4 bases, with 23 bases left between them. Germline CDR1 is KGHSY and CDR2 is FQNENV. In DNA form, the CDR3 reads TGTGCCAGCAGCGAAGCAAGGGTCGTTAGAAAGACCTATGGCTACACCTTC. Protein product: CASSEARVVRKTYGYTF.

In regard to this clonotype: Since a much larger clone is just one base distant, this may be a read error. This CDR3 fails to terminate in the conserved phenylalanine or tryptophan, so it likely reflects a read error. V gene TRBV27 combines with J gene TRBJ2-1; TRBD2 agrees at 8 bases. V shed 8 bases, J shed 0 bases, and the junction held 6 bases outside the gene matches. Germline V gene data show CDR1 as MNHEY and CDR2 as SMNVEV (reference sequence). This CDR3 region has 15 residues. The CDR3 DNA sequence: TGTGCCAGCCACGAGGGGACTAGCTCCTACAATGAGCAGTTCTCC. Encoded protein: CASHEGTSSYNEQFS.

At least ten counts were recorded for this clonotype. The gene calls are TRBV29-1 and TRBJ1-2; weak D call: TRBD1 (6 bases). CDR3 length: 13 residues. V dropped 6 bases and J dropped 5 bases, with 16 bases sitting between them. Germline V gene sequence: CDR1 SQVTM, CDR2 ANQGSEA. The DNA of the CDR3 is TGCAGCGTCGGCACAGGGAATGTGTATGGCTACACCTTC. As protein: CSVGTGNVYGYTF.

In its sample, this clonotype was seen many times. This chain's CDR3 is CASSPYSPISIRTEAFF. The CDR3 DNA reads as TGTGCCAGCAGCCCGTATAGTCCCATTTCAATTCGCACTGAAGCTTTCTTT. The gene calls are TRBV3-1 and TRBJ1-1, with D uncertain. CDR1 and CDR2 from the germline V gene are LGHDT and YNNKEL (reference sequence). This CDR3 region has 17 residues. Trimming cost V 4 bases and J 4 bases, with 22 bases left between them.

Ten or more counts support this clonotype. The V and J genes are TRBV11-3 and TRBJ1-2; D gene uncertain. The CDR3 totals 17 residues. Deletions cut 5 bases from V and 4 bases from J, with 23 bases between. Per the germline V gene, CDR1 is SGHNT and CDR2 is YENEEA. The CDR3: CASSQMFDLGKTYGYTF. CDR3 nucleotide sequence: TGTGCCAGCAGCCAGATGTTCGATCTCGGAAAGACCTATGGCTACACCTTC.

In regard to this clonotype: A read error may explain this, as a much larger clone is one base away. The chain is built from TRBV10-3 and TRBJ2-1; D could derive from TRBD1 or TRBD2 (6 bases each). The CDR3 extends over 14 amino acids. Germline V lookup: CDR1 ENHRY, CDR2 SYGVKD. The V end was cut by 7 bases, the J end by 8 bases, with 18 bases between. The CDR3 DNA sequence: TGTGCCATCATAACTGCCGAACGGGGGCATGAGCAGTTCTTC. This codes for CAIITAERGHEQFF.

The chain recombines TRBV6-4 with TRBJ2-1; 9 bases agree with TRBD2. V lost 3 bases to trimming and J lost 8 bases; unmatched junction nucleotides: 11. Germline V lookup: CDR1 MRHNA, CDR2 SNTAGT. The CDR3 extends over 16 amino acids. The chain's CDR3 is CASSESSGKGFDEQFF. CDR3 nucleotides: TGTGCCAGCAGTGAGTCTAGCGGGAAGGGTTTCGATGAGCAGTTCTTC.

As for this clonotype: Since a much larger clone is just one base distant, this may be a read error. The genes are TRBV7-9 and TRBJ2-7; D gene unclear. The V gene's germline CDR1 is SEHNR and CDR2 FQNEAQ (reference sequence). There are 13 residues in the CDR3. Written as DNA, the CDR3 is TGTGCCACCAGCCCGCAACCTTTGTACGAGCAGTACTTC. Translating it yields CATSPQPLYEQYF. The full variable domain, its missing parts supplied by reference TRBV7-9 and TRBJ2-7, is DTGVSQNPRHKITKRGQNVTFRCDPISEHNRLYWYRQTLGQGPEFLTYFQNEAQLEKSRLLSDRFSAERPKGSFSTLEIQRTEQGDSAMYLCATSPQPLYEQYFGPGTRLTVT.

In its sample, this clonotype was seen many times. V is TRBV6-5 and J is TRBJ1-2; D ambiguous. Per the germline V gene, CDR1 is MNHEY and CDR2 is SVGAGI. The CDR3 covers 17 residues. Trimming took 4 bases from V and 4 from J, leaving 22 bases between them. CDR3: CASSFYWECRKTYGYTF. DNA for the CDR3: TGTGCCAGCAGTTTCTACTGGGAATGTAGAAAGACCTATGGCTACACCTTC.

To note about this clonotype: A much larger clone is a single base away; this may be a read error. The chain employs TRBV7-6 and TRBJ1-2; no clear D gene. The CDR3 runs to 17 residues. Trimming removed 5 bases from V and 4 bases from J, with 23 bases in between. Germline V gene lookup returns CDR1 SGHVS and CDR2 FNYEAQ. CDR3 loop: CASSVKSESRKAYGYTF. The CDR3 coding sequence is TGTGCCAGCAGCGTTAAATCTGAATCTCGAAAGGCCTATGGCTACACCTTC.

This clonotype was observed many times. This chain connects TRBV28 to TRBJ2-1, with 11 nucleotides matching TRBD2. The germline CDR1 and CDR2 sequences are MDHEN and SYDVKM. CDR3 length: 15 amino acids. Unmatched junction bases numbered 4, after V lost 6 bases and J lost 3 bases. Here the CDR3 reads CASRPTSGNYNEQFF. CDR3 in DNA: TGTGCCAGCAGGCCGACTAGCGGGAACTACAATGAGCAGTTCTTC.

Notes on this clonotype: A much larger clone lies one base from this, so it may be a read error. CDR3 nucleotides: TGTGCCAGCAGGTCCGGGACAGGTGTCCTGAATGAGCAGTTCTTC. Protein: CASRSGTGVLNEQFF. V is TRBV5-4 and J is TRBJ2-1, with TRBD1 matching 8 bases. Germline CDR1 reads SGHNT; CDR2 reads YYREEE (reference sequence). The CDR3 has 15 residues. The V gene end was trimmed by 5 bases and the J gene end by 7 bases; junction bases not matched to a gene: 11.

This clonotype occurred many times. The chain carries TRBV20-1 and TRBJ2-7, with D unresolved. The CDR3 extends over 15 amino acids. The germline gives CDR1 DFQATT, CDR2 SNEGSKA (reference sequence). V was pared by 1 base and J by 2 bases, with 15 bases between. The CDR3 DNA is TGCAGTGCTAGAGGTCTTAGGACCCAAACCTACGAGCAGTACTTC. Its translation is CSARGLRTQTYEQYF.

Note on this clonotype: With a much larger clone just one base away, this may be a read error. This sequence joins TRBV11-2 and TRBJ1-2; TRBD1 matches at 9 bases. V trimming: 7 bases; J trimming: 4 bases; junction bases outside the gene matches: 10. This CDR3 has 15 residues. The V gene's germline CDR1 is SGHAT and CDR2 FQNNGV. The CDR3 DNA reads as TGTGCCAGCAAAAGTCCGGGACAGGGCGTCTATGGCTACACCTTC. Protein: CASKSPGQGVYGYTF.

Of note for this clonotype: Possible read error: a much larger clone is one base away. The V and J genes are TRBV27 and TRBJ1-1, with TRBD1 matching 7 bases. The germline V gene has CDR1 MNHEY and CDR2 SMNVEV (reference sequence). CDR3 length: 13 amino acids. CDR3 residues: CASLDRVTTEACF. CDR3 bases: TGTGCCAGCCTCGACAGGGTGACCACTGAAGCTTGCTTT.

There are many counts of this clonotype. In nucleotides, the CDR3 is TGCGCCAGCAGGGGGGACTTCGGCTCTGGGGCCAACGTCCTGACTTTC. It yields the protein CASRGDFGSGANVLTF. The chain couples TRBV5-1 to TRBJ2-6, with D maybe TRBD2 (6 bases). V shed 5 bases and J shed 0 bases, with 12 bases lying between them. The CDR3 length is 16 residues. Germline values: CDR1 SGHRS, CDR2 YFSETQ. The full variable domain, in which reference TRBV5-1 and TRBJ2-6 provide the parts outside the CDR3, is KAGVTQTPRYLIKTRGQQVTLSCSPISGHRSVSWYQQTPGQGLQFLFEYFSETQRNKGNFPGRFSGRQFSNSRSEMNVSTLELGDSALYLCASRGDFGSGANVLTFGAGSRLTVL.

This clonotype was seen a single time. This could be a read error, since a much larger clone is one nucleotide away. This chain joins TRBV12-2 and TRBJ1-2. TRBV12-2 is shown as a pseudogene. The CDR3 length is 17 residues. Here the CDR3 reads CASRLSETPRKTYGYTF. CDR3 DNA: TGTGCAAGTCGCTTAAGCGAGACTCCACGAAAGACCTATGGCTACACCTTC.

With respect to this clonotype: Given a far larger clone just one base away, this is likely a sequencing read error. The chain is built from TRBV7-9 and TRBJ2-4; maybe TRBD1 (5 bases). The J call may be mistaken, given a closer DNA end match to TRBJ1-2. Germline V gene data show CDR1 as SEHNR and CDR2 as FQNEAQ (reference sequence). The CDR3 runs to 17 residues. The CDR3 spells CASSLALGVEGGYDYTF. The CDR3 DNA reads as TGTGCCAGCAGCTTAGCGCTGGGGGTGGAGGGTGGCTATGACTACACCTTC.

This clonotype appeared many times. The chain carries TRBV10-2 and TRBJ2-7, with D uncertain. Trimming left V 0 bases short and J 4 bases short, with 4 bases between. Germline V lookup: CDR1 WSHSY, CDR2 SAAADI. This CDR3 contains 12 residues. This CDR3 reads CASSESQYEQYF. The CDR3 region has the DNA TGCGCCAGCAGTGAGTCACAGTACGAGCAGTACTTC.

Concerning this clonotype: It may be a read error: a sequence one base away is much more abundant. The chain joins TRBV6-2 or TRBV6-3 to TRBJ1-2; D ambiguous. Germline lookup yields CDR1 MNHEY and CDR2 SVGEGT. The CDR3 consists of 12 residues. V dropped 5 bases and J dropped 6 bases, with 10 bases sitting between them. DNA for the CDR3: TGTGCCAGCAGTAGATGGTTGGATGGCTACACCTTC. Protein product: CASSRWLDGYTF.

In regard to this clonotype: A much bigger clone sits one base away, suggesting this may be a read error. This chain links TRBV18 with TRBJ1-4; possible D gene TRBD1, 5 bases. CDR3 length equals 16 residues. Germline V gene lookup returns CDR1 KGHSH and CDR2 LQKENI. The CDR3 DNA sequence: TGTGCCAGCTCACCATTCTTGGCAGGGAAGAATGAAAAACTGTCTTTT. The encoded protein is CASSPFLAGKNEKLSF.

A word on this clonotype: A much larger clone sits a single nucleotide away, making a read error possible. The chain links TRBV8-2 to TRBJ1-2. TRBV8-2 is a pseudogene. CDR3 length equals 16 residues. The CDR3 sequence is CGSVSTDSRKTYGYTF. The CDR3 DNA reads as TGTGGCAGTGTCTCCACTGATAGCCGAAAGACCTATGGCTACACCTTC.

This clonotype occurred a few times. V is TRBV9 and J is TRBJ2-5, with 7 bases aligning to TRBD2. The V gene's germline CDR1 is SGDLS and CDR2 YYNGEE. V gave up 5 bases and J gave up 2 bases; unmatched junction bases: 6. This CDR3 has 14 amino acids. CDR3 bases: TGTGCCAGCAGTTCTGGGACTACACAAGAGACCCAGTACTTC. This sequence encodes CASSSGTTQETQYF.

Concerning this clonotype itself: With a much larger clone just one base away, this may be a read error. The chain is built from TRBV3-1 and TRBJ2-5, with D unclear. Trimming removed 5 bases from V and 5 bases from J, with 24 bases in between. This CDR3 is built from 17 residues. The V gene's germline CDR1 is LGHDT and CDR2 YNNKEL (reference sequence). The CDR3 DNA sequence: TGTGCCAGCAGCAGCGAATATCCCATTTCTTTCCCTGAGACCCAGTACTTC. The encoded protein is CASSSEYPISFPETQYF.

The sample holds many counts of this clonotype. The chain uses TRBV7-8 and TRBJ1-1; unclear D gene. CDR1 is SGHVS, CDR2 FQNEAQ, per germline. This CDR3 has 13 amino acids. V was cut by 6 bases and J by 11 bases, with 19 bases left in between. The chain's CDR3 is CASSLWLGRGAFF. The CDR3 nucleotides are TGTGCCAGCAGTTTGTGGCTCGGCCGAGGGGCTTTCTTT.

This clonotype was seen many times. J is TRBJ1-3 and V is TRBV12-3 or TRBV12-4; D is uncertain. CDR3 size: 14 residues. V lost 2 bases to trimming and J lost 10 bases, with 15 bases between them. The CDR3 DNA reads as TGTGCCAGCAGTTTACAGGTTTTAACTCTAACCATATATTTT. Residues: CASSLQVLTLTIYF.

For this clonotype: A single base separates this from a much larger clone, so it may be a read error. V and J are TRBV12-3 or TRBV12-4 and TRBJ1-2; tentatively, D is TRBD1 (5 bases). This CDR3 comprises 17 residues. V shed 5 bases and J shed 4 bases, with 23 bases lying between them. CDR3: CASSIIDSFRKTYGYTF. Here the CDR3 DNA reads TGTGCCAGCAGTATTATCGACAGCTTCCGAAAGACCTATGGCTACACCTTC.

As to this clonotype: A clone one base away is much larger, so this may be a read error. Here the CDR3 reads CASGQGREGELFF. CDR3 DNA sequence: TGTGCCAGCGGCCAGGGCAGGGAGGGGGAGCTGTTTTTT. This chain joins TRBV3-2 and TRBJ2-2; TRBD1, the table's D call, lacks a check against the DNA. TRBV3-2 is given as a pseudogene. CDR3 length: 13 amino acids.

Ten or more counts support this clonotype. J is TRBJ1-5 and V is TRBV12-3 or TRBV12-4, with D perhaps matching TRBD1 (6 bases). The V end was cut by 4 bases, the J end by 9 bases, with 10 bases between. CDR3 length: 12 residues. The CDR3 region is CASSSDSPPQHF. CDR3 bases: TGTGCCAGCAGTTCGGACAGTCCGCCCCAGCATTTT.